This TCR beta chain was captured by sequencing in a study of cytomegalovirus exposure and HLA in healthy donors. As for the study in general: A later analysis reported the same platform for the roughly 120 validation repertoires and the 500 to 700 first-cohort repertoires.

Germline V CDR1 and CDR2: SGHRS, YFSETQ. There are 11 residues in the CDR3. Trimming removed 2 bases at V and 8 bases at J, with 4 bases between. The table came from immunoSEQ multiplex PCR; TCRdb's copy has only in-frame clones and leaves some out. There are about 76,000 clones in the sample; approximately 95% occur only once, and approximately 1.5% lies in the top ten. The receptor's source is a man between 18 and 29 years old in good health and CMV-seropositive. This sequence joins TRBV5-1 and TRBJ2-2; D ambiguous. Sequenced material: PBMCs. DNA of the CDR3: TGCGCCAGCAGCTTACAGGGGGAGCTGTTTTTT. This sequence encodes CASSLQGELFF.